This T cell receptor (beta chain) was identified in a study of blood T cell repertoires in COVID-19. Overall study: The samples span acute and convalescent COVID-19 from the United States, Italy and Spain. Sources were T cells, B-cell-depleted T cells, or PBMCs; the material itself was cDNA or gDNA.

Original analysis: Quantification of nucleated cells was approximated via reference gene primer amplification. Profiled with immunoSEQ multiplex PCR; TCRdb holds only in-frame clones, not every one. That table is the source of V, J and clone size, and D and trimming were worked out from the DNA. The table shows around 310,000 clones, with approximately 92% occurring only once. Followed longitudinally, the Seattle patients had been enrolled during active infection. This CDR3 comprises 17 residues. The germline V gene has CDR1 LGHNA and CDR2 YSLEER. The V end was cut by 2 bases, the J end by 0 bases, with 14 bases between.

The sequence was obtained from a woman aged 25 to 45 with COVID-19, enrolled during active disease. Sequences were obtained from peripheral blood. The chain uses TRBV4-3 and TRBJ2-1; D is undetermined. The CDR3 region has the DNA TGCGCCAGCAGCCAACTACAACTTGGCGGCTCCTACAATGAGCAGTTCTTC. Translating gives CASSQLQLGGSYNEQFF.